The 18 T cell receptor beta chains below all came from one sample that was sequenced in a study of blood T cell repertoires in COVID-19. TCRdb keeps only in-frame clones here, not all; method: immunoSEQ multiplex PCR. This sample has some 370,000 clones, with roughly 90% found just once. Sequenced: peripheral blood. These receptors all stem from a man aged 18-30 years with active or convalescent COVID-19.

The chain combines TRBV6-1 with TRBJ1-5; D gene ambiguous. The CDR3 spans 15 residues. Trimming cost V 3 bases and J 3 bases, with 12 bases left between them. Germline assignment: CDR1 MNHNS and CDR2 SASEGT. CDR3 region: CASSEEGWDNQPQHF. The CDR3 DNA reads as TGTGCCAGCAGTGAGGAGGGTTGGGACAATCAGCCCCAGCATTTT.

The rearrangement uses TRBV6-2 or TRBV6-3 and TRBJ1-5; 7 positions agree with TRBD1. Germline CDR1 reads MNHEY; CDR2 reads SVGEGT. J was trimmed by 6 bases and V by 6 bases; bases with no gene match: 14. The length of the CDR3 is 16 residues. The CDR3 DNA is TGTGCCAGCAGCCGATTCACAGGGGAACTAAGTCAGCCCCAGCATTTT. Protein product: CASSRFTGELSQPQHF.

In regard to this clone: The same CDR3 arises from other DNA sequences in this sample as well. The chain is built from TRBV24-1 and TRBJ1-5; the D is unclear. V was trimmed by 4 bases and J by 3 bases, leaving 3 bases between them. Germline-derived CDR1 and CDR2 are KGHDR and SFDVKD. The CDR3 runs to 12 residues. CDR3 sequence (DNA): TGTGCCACCAGTGACTCCAATCAGCCCCAGCATTTT. Translation gives CATSDSNQPQHF.

V and J are TRBV13 and TRBJ2-2, with 13 bases fitting TRBD2. The CDR3 has 17 residues. Germline V lookup: CDR1 PRHDT, CDR2 FYEKMQ (reference sequence). With V trimmed by 5 bases and J by 5 bases, 8 bases remained unmatched. For the CDR3, the DNA is TGTGCCAGCAGCCCCGGACTAGCGGGAGAAAGTACCGGGGAGCTGTTTTTT. This gives the protein CASSPGLAGESTGELFF.

The rearrangement links TRBV4-3 to TRBJ2-7; D is perhaps TRBD1 (6 bases). V gave up 0 bases and J gave up 4 bases, with 10 bases separating them. CDR1 is LGHNA, CDR2 YSLEER, per germline. The CDR3 spans 14 residues. The CDR3 is CASSQDLGAYEQYF. The CDR3 DNA reads TGCGCCAGCAGCCAAGATCTGGGGGCGTACGAGCAGTACTTC.

This chain uses TRBV19 with TRBJ1-5; D remains ambiguous. Trimming cost V 0 bases and J 0 bases, with 6 bases left between them. This CDR3 has 15 residues. CDR1 and CDR2 (germline): LNHDA, SQIVND (reference sequence). The CDR3 protein is CASSIEYYSNQPQHF. The CDR3 DNA reads TGTGCCAGTAGTATAGAGTACTATAGCAATCAGCCCCAGCATTTT.

The gene calls are TRBV9 and TRBJ1-2, with unresolved D. The germline V gene has CDR1 SGDLS and CDR2 YYNGEE. This CDR3 has 12 amino acids. The V end lost 0 bases, the J end lost 8 bases, and 8 bases lay between the germline ends. CDR3 nucleotides: TGTGCCAGCAGCGTAGCGGTGGGCGGCTACACCTTC. It translates to CASSVAVGGYTF.

The CDR3 nucleotides read TGTGCCAGTAGTCCGGGACAGGGGGCCGTTGGTTGGTACACTGAAGCTTTCTTT. Its protein product is CASSPGQGAVGWYTEAFF. The rearrangement joins TRBV19 to TRBJ1-1, with 12 positions matching TRBD1. V shed 5 bases and J 3 bases; nucleotides not matched to a gene: 13. Germline values: CDR1 LNHDA, CDR2 SQIVND (reference sequence). CDR3 length: 18 residues.

The DNA for the CDR3 is TGTGCCAGCAGTCTACCCGGGACAGGTTACACTGAAGCTTTCTTT. Its translation is CASSLPGTGYTEAFF. The chain is built from TRBV28 and TRBJ1-1; TRBD1 aligns across 8 bases. The CDR3 has 15 residues. The ends lost 5 bases at V and 3 bases at J; junction bases unmatched: 8. Germline CDR1 and CDR2: MDHEN and SYDVKM.

The chain links TRBV12-3 or TRBV12-4 to TRBJ1-2; no firm D call. The CDR3 loop spans 13 amino acids. Trimming shortened V by 5 bases and J by 7 bases, and 14 bases separated the two germline ends. CDR3 amino acids: CASSTNPAGGYTF. The DNA for the CDR3 is TGTGCCAGCAGTACTAACCCCGCTGGTGGCTACACCTTC.

This clone was seen only once. The chain uses TRBV28 and TRBJ1-4; 10 nucleotides align to TRBD1. In germline, CDR1 is MDHEN, CDR2 SYDVKM. This CDR3 is 16 amino acids long. J was trimmed by 11 bases and V by 5 bases; bases with no gene match: 14. The chain's CDR3 is CASSPLPGTGARKLFF. CDR3 coding DNA: TGTGCCAGCAGTCCCCTCCCCGGGACAGGGGCTCGGAAACTGTTTTTT.

The chain carries TRBV18 and TRBJ2-7; 7 bases align to TRBD2. Trimming took 0 bases from V and 4 from J; bases not matched to a gene: 12. In germline, CDR1 is KGHSH, CDR2 LQKENI. The CDR3 sequence is 17 residues long. For the CDR3, the DNA is TGTGCCAGCTCACCACCCCTTGGGGGAGGGCCCACATACGAGCAGTACTTC. It is translated as CASSPPLGGGPTYEQYF.

CDR3: CASTKGTVSGTEAFF. In nucleotides, the CDR3 is TGTGCCAGCACAAAGGGGACAGTGAGTGGAACTGAAGCTTTCTTT. This chain uses TRBV28 with TRBJ1-1; 7 bases map to TRBD1. Germline values: CDR1 MDHEN, CDR2 SYDVKM. CDR3 length equals 15 residues. With V trimmed by 7 bases and J by 5 bases, 13 bases remained unmatched.

This rearrangement joins TRBV24-1 to TRBJ2-7; TRBD2 agrees at 8 bases. The CDR3 loop spans 13 amino acids. In germline, CDR1 is KGHDR, CDR2 SFDVKD. The V segment lost 7 bases and the J segment 6 bases; nucleotides outside the gene matches: 7. The CDR3 region has the DNA TGTGCCACCAGGGACGGGGGGGGCCTCGAGCAGTACTTC. It is translated as CATRDGGGLEQYF.

This clone was seen a few times. The chain uses TRBV13 and TRBJ2-3, with TRBD1 matching 12 bases. The junction had 7 bases not matched to a gene; V was cut back by 5 bases and J by 4 bases. CDR1 and CDR2 (germline): PRHDT, FYEKMQ (reference sequence). This CDR3 spans 16 amino acids. The CDR3 sequence: CASSAGTGGRADTQYF. CDR3 coding DNA: TGTGCCAGCAGCGCCGGGACAGGGGGCCGTGCAGATACGCAGTATTTT. Full variable domain (rest looked up from reference TRBV13 and TRBJ2-3): AAGVIQSPRHLIKEKRETATLKCYPIPRHDTVYWYQQGPGQDPQFLISFYEKMQSDKGSIPDRFSAQQFSDYHSELNMSSLELGDSALYFCASSAGTGGRADTQYFGPGTRLTVL.

This chain links TRBV5-6 with TRBJ2-5; 13 bases line up with TRBD2. This CDR3 has 17 residues. The J segment lost 5 bases and the V segment lost 4 bases, leaving 11 bases of the junction unmatched. Per the germline V gene, CDR1 is SGHDT and CDR2 is YYEEEE. This CDR3 is CASSATTSGRATETQYF. Here the CDR3 DNA reads TGTGCCAGCAGCGCCACAACTAGCGGGAGGGCCACGGAGACCCAGTACTTC.

The chain joins TRBV7-2 to TRBJ2-5; the match to TRBD1 covers 7 bases. The CDR3 length is 16 residues. J lost 1 base, V lost 2 bases, and 7 bases had no gene match. Germline CDR1 SGHTA, CDR2 FQGNSA. The CDR3 loop is CASSLNGQERQETQYF. The DNA of the CDR3 is TGTGCCAGCAGCTTAAACGGACAGGAACGCCAAGAGACCCAGTACTTC.

The genes are TRBV5-6 and TRBJ1-1, with D possibly TRBD1 on 5 matching bases. There are 15 residues in the CDR3. Germline values: CDR1 SGHDT, CDR2 YYEEEE. Trimming removed 0 bases at V and 4 bases at J, with 13 bases between. This chain's CDR3 is CASSLAGRSVTEAFF. Written as DNA, the CDR3 is TGTGCCAGCAGCTTGGCAGGGAGGTCGGTCACTGAAGCTTTCTTT.